This T cell receptor beta chain comes out of a study of blood T cells in healthy people across ages. The study's findings and limits: While age rose, TCR beta diversity per million T cells dropped in a roughly linear way. In long-lived donors, naive CD4+ cell counts and diversity exceeded those of aged donors.

Each sample yielded at least 5 micrograms of PBMC total RNA. Trimming stripped 5 bases from V and 5 bases from J, with 15 bases between. The CDR3 loop spans 14 amino acids. The germline V gene has CDR1 MNHEY and CDR2 SMNVEV (reference sequence). Primers used in a second PCR of roughly 6 to 12 cycles were a sample-barcoded 5' primer and a J-beta primer mix. TCRdb re-called the 5' RACE reads through MiXCR, storing one row per CDR3 protein. Of about 630,000 distinct CDR3 sequences listed, 20% to 25% are singletons. As for this clonotype: What it recognizes is unknown.

This receptor was identified in a man between 65 and 85 years old in good health. The chain is built from TRBV27 and TRBJ2-5; tentatively, D is TRBD1 (6 bases). Sequenced: blood. The DNA for the CDR3 is TGTGCCAGCAGTCGTACAGGGTTTGGCGAGACCCAGTACTTC. Translating it yields CASSRTGFGETQYF.